The source of this T cell receptor beta chain is a study of T cell changes during pregnancy in multiple sclerosis. The CDR3 loop spans 15 amino acids. Trimming took 3 bases from V and 2 from J, leaving 14 bases between them. Germline loops: CDR1 SEHNR, CDR2 FQNEAQ (reference sequence). The data were produced by immunoSEQ multiplex PCR, yet TCRdb's version contains in-frame clones alone and is incomplete. In the table there are tens of thousands of clones, around 93% of which are singletons. Sample: peripheral blood, taken in the second trimester of pregnancy. V gene TRBV7-9 combines with J gene TRBJ2-7; D is undetermined. The origin of this receptor is a female donor with multiple sclerosis, enrolled in a pregnancy study. CDR3 in amino acids: CASSFAFSDAYEQYF. For the CDR3, the DNA is TGTGCCAGCAGCTTCGCCTTCAGCGATGCCTACGAGCAGTACTTC. Looking up the rest from reference TRBV7-9 and TRBJ2-7 gives the full variable domain: DTGVSQNPRHKITKRGQNVTFRCDPISEHNRLYWYRQTLGQGPEFLTYFQNEAQLEKSRLLSDRFSAERPKGSFSTLEIQRTEQGDSAMYLCASSFAFSDAYEQYFGPGTRLTVT.